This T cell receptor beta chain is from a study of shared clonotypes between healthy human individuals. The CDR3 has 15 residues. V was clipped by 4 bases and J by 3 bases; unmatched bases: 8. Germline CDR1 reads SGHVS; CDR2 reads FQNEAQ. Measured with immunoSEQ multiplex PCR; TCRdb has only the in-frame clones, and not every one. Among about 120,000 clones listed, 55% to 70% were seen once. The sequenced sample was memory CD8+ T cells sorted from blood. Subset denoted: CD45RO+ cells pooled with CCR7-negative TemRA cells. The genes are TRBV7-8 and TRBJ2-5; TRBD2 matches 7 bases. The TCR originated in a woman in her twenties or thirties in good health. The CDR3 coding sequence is TGTGCCAGCAGCTGGACGGGTGGGGGGGAAGAGACCCAGTACTTC. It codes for CASSWTGGGEETQYF.